This entry lists 15 T cell receptor beta chains sequenced from one sample in a study of blood T cell repertoires in COVID-19. Measured with immunoSEQ multiplex PCR; TCRdb has only the in-frame clones, and not every one. The data hold 110,000 to 150,000 clones, with about four fifths observed a single time. The source material was peripheral blood. These receptors came from an elderly woman with acute or convalescent COVID-19.

The rearrangement links TRBV18 to TRBJ1-6; the D gene is possibly TRBD1 (6 bases). Trimming removed 5 bases at V and 6 bases at J, with 14 bases between. CDR1 and CDR2 from the germline V gene are KGHSH and LQKENI. This CDR3 is built from 15 residues. CDR3 region: CASSSDGQPNSPLHF. In DNA form, the CDR3 reads TGTGCCAGCTCATCAGACGGACAGCCTAATTCACCCCTCCACTTT.

The V gene is TRBV15, the J gene TRBJ1-2; D ambiguous. The V and J ends lost 0 bases and 11 bases respectively, with 10 bases between them. The germline CDR1 and CDR2 sequences are LNHNV and YYDKDF (reference sequence). The CDR3 is 12 amino acids. CDR3 bases: TGTGCCACCAGCAGAGATCCGTGGCCGTACACCTTC. This sequence encodes CATSRDPWPYTF.

This sequence joins TRBV6-6 and TRBJ1-2; 7 positions match TRBD1. The CDR3 has 12 amino acids. The junction had 9 bases not matched to a gene; V was cut back by 7 bases and J by 10 bases. Germline-derived CDR1 and CDR2 are MNHNY and SVGAGI (reference sequence). DNA for the CDR3: TGTGCCAGCACCCTCGGGACAGATGACTACACCTTC. As protein: CASTLGTDDYTF.

The J gene is TRBJ2-5, the V gene TRBV5-4; TRBD1 matches 7 bases. CDR1 and CDR2 (germline): SGHNT, YYREEE (reference sequence). The CDR3 consists of 16 residues. V was pared by 3 bases and J by 4 bases, with 12 bases of the junction left unmatched. The CDR3 sequence is CASSSRHQGDGETQYF. CDR3 coding DNA: TGTGCCAGCAGCTCAAGGCATCAGGGGGATGGAGAGACCCAGTACTTC. The full variable domain, rest sourced from reference TRBV5-4 and TRBJ2-5, is ETGVTQSPTHLIKTRGQQVTLRCSSQSGHNTVSWYQQALGQGPQFIFQYYREEENGRGNFPPRFSGLQFPNYSSELNVNALELDDSALYLCASSSRHQGDGETQYFGPGTRLLVL.

The chain links TRBV19 to TRBJ1-2; 7 bases fit TRBD1. Germline assignment: CDR1 LNHDA and CDR2 SQIVND (reference sequence). V gave up 5 bases and J gave up 4 bases; unmatched junction bases: 4. CDR3 size: 13 residues. The CDR3: CASSQDRAYGYTF. The CDR3 DNA reads TGTGCCAGTAGTCAAGACAGGGCCTATGGCTACACCTTC.

In this sample, this clone turned up once. The rearrangement joins TRBV5-1 to TRBJ2-1; D is uncertain. Trimming cost V 3 bases and J 0 bases, with 16 bases left between them. This CDR3 comprises 17 residues. Germline assignment: CDR1 SGHRS and CDR2 YFSETQ. The CDR3 spells CASSSTISGSSYNEQFF. The DNA of the CDR3 is TGCGCCAGCAGCTCGACGATCTCAGGAAGCTCCTACAATGAGCAGTTCTTC.

This chain links TRBV5-8 with TRBJ2-1, with 13 bases fitting TRBD2. The CDR3 totals 17 residues. The germline V gene encodes CDR1 SGHTS and CDR2 YDEGEE. Losses at the gene ends were 3 bases for V and 8 bases for J; bases not matched to a gene: 11. DNA for the CDR3: TGTGCCAGCAGCTATGGACTAGCGGGGGCCCAGGGGGATGAGCAGTTCTTC. Translating it yields CASSYGLAGAQGDEQFF.

The chain combines TRBV9 with TRBJ1-6; no reliable D call. Germline loops: CDR1 SGDLS, CDR2 YYNGEE. Trimming took 4 bases from V and 5 from J, leaving 13 bases between them. The CDR3 runs 15 residues. The DNA of the CDR3 is TGTGCCAGCAGCTCCGGGCCAGCGGATAATTCACCCCTCCACTTT. Its protein is CASSSGPADNSPLHF.

V and J are TRBV3-1 (or the pseudogene TRBV3-2) and TRBJ1-5; 7 bases align to TRBD1. CDR3 size: 13 residues. V shed 4 bases and J 4 bases; nucleotides not matched to a gene: 1. The germline gives CDR1 LGHDT, CDR2 YNNKEL (reference sequence). CDR3 sequence: CASSRDRNQPQHF. The CDR3 nucleotides are TGTGCCAGCAGCCGGGACAGAAATCAGCCCCAGCATTTT.

This chain connects TRBV7-2 to TRBJ2-5; 8 nucleotides align to TRBD2. CDR1 SGHTA and CDR2 FQGNSA come from the germline V gene. With V trimmed by 3 bases and J by 5 bases, 5 bases remained unmatched. This CDR3 comprises 14 residues. The CDR3 loop reads CASSFSGGEETQYF. In DNA form, the CDR3 reads TGTGCCAGCAGCTTCAGCGGGGGTGAGGAGACCCAGTACTTC.

This chain links TRBV30 with TRBJ2-3; 8 bases match TRBD2. Germline assignment: CDR1 GTSNPN and CDR2 SVGIG (reference sequence). J gave up 4 bases and V 0 bases, and 6 bases lay outside the gene matches. The CDR3 is 15 residues long. CDR3 sequence (DNA): TGTGCCTGGAGTGTTGTACGGGGGGGCCCAGATACGCAGTATTTT. As protein: CAWSVVRGGPDTQYF.

The chain joins TRBV7-3 to TRBJ1-1; D is ambiguous. Germline loops: CDR1 SGHTA, CDR2 FQGTGA. V was pared by 6 bases and J by 7 bases, with 15 bases between. This CDR3 region has 13 residues. The CDR3 reads CASSSDTIGEAFF. CDR3 DNA sequence: TGTGCCAGCAGTTCCGACACGATCGGTGAAGCTTTCTTT.

Turning to this clone: This sample includes further DNA sequences coding for the same CDR3. The V and J genes are TRBV7-9 and TRBJ1-3; 8 nucleotides line up with TRBD1. Germline CDR1 and CDR2: SEHNR and FQNEAQ (reference sequence). V shed 5 bases and J 3 bases; nucleotides not matched to a gene: 6. This CDR3 has 15 amino acids. In DNA, the CDR3 is TGTGCCAGCAGCCGCCAGGGGGCTAGTGGAAACACCATATATTTT. Amino acid sequence: CASSRQGASGNTIYF.

The rearrangement links TRBV5-1 to TRBJ1-1, with D hard to call. V lost 0 bases and J lost 8, with 5 bases in between. CDR1 is SGHRS, CDR2 YFSETQ, per germline. This CDR3 is 11 amino acids long. CDR3 protein: CASSLDREAFF. The CDR3 DNA is TGCGCCAGCAGCTTGGACAGAGAAGCTTTCTTT.

The chain uses TRBV15 and TRBJ1-2, with TRBD1 matching 7 bases. The length of the CDR3 is 15 residues. The germline V gene encodes CDR1 LNHNV and CDR2 YYDKDF (reference sequence). The V and J ends lost 4 bases and 0 bases, in that order; junction bases with no gene match: 5. The chain's CDR3 is CATSTSTGTNYGYTF. DNA for the CDR3: TGTGCCACCAGCACCTCGACAGGGACTAACTATGGCTACACCTTC. Full variable domain (outside the CDR3, taken from reference TRBV15 and TRBJ1-2): DAMVIQNPRYQVTQFGKPVTLSCSQTLNHNVMYWYQQKSSQAPKLLFHYYDKDFNNEADTPDNFQSRRPNTSFCFLDIRSPGLGDTAMYLCATSTSTGTNYGYTFGSGTRLTVV.